This T cell receptor beta chain emerged from a study of blood T cell repertoires in COVID-19. Authors' processing steps: Scientists estimated how many nucleated cells there were by amplifying reference gene primers. Clones were read by immunoSEQ multiplex PCR, and TCRdb kept only the in-frame ones, dropping some. V, J and clone size reflect that table, while D and trimming were determined from the DNA. The data hold approximately 40,000 clones, with around nine tenths observed a single time. The specimen sequenced was peripheral blood. This receptor was taken from a man between 60 and 75 years old with COVID-19, enrolled during active disease.

The CDR3 nucleotides read TGCAGTGCTAGAGTAGCTGAAGCTTTCTTT. Translated: CSARVAEAFF. V is TRBV20-1 and J is TRBJ1-1, with D unresolved. CDR1 DFQATT and CDR2 SNEGSKA come from the germline V gene (reference sequence). The CDR3 covers 10 residues. V lost 1 base and J 6 bases, leaving 3 bases between the germline ends.